The sequence of this T cell receptor (beta chain) was determined in a study of siplizumab effects on memory and regulatory T cells. Study findings and constraints: Suppressive activity of Tregs proliferating in siplizumab cultures remained unconfirmed. Tracing alloreactive clones into unstimulated subsets worked for only a minor fraction of them.

This CDR3 is built from 15 residues. Germline CDR1 and CDR2: GTSNPN and SVGIG (reference sequence). J lost 3 bases, V lost 4 bases, and 8 bases had no gene match. Note on this clone: Its cognate antigen is unknown.

Assays examined about 10^5 TCR templates per sample. TCRdb keeps only in-frame clones here, not all; method: immunoSEQ multiplex PCR. Of roughly 40,000 clones in the sample, roughly 90% were seen once. The sequenced sample was naive CD4+ T cells sorted from blood. J is TRBJ1-5 and V is TRBV30; 8 nucleotides agree with TRBD1. The clonotype originates from a human donor in good health. CDR3 in amino acids: CAWNSRDRINQPQHF. The CDR3 DNA reads as TGTGCCTGGAACTCCCGGGACAGGATCAATCAGCCCCAGCATTTT.